The 32 T cell receptor beta chains below come from one sample, sequenced in a study of blood T cell repertoires in COVID-19. Produced via immunoSEQ multiplex PCR; TCRdb's table is partial and in-frame only. Of around 30,000 clones listed, around 89% are singletons. What was sequenced was peripheral blood. These receptors came from a human donor in a cohort sampled during active COVID-19.

The rearrangement joins TRBV15 to TRBJ2-7; D gene uncertain. The germline V gene encodes CDR1 LNHNV and CDR2 YYDKDF (reference sequence). The germline V and J ends were trimmed by 1 base and 0 bases, with 10 bases remaining between them. This CDR3 is built from 15 residues. CDR3 loop: CATSRVGSLSYEQYF. The CDR3 DNA sequence: TGTGCCACCAGCAGAGTGGGCAGTCTCTCCTACGAGCAGTACTTC.

This chain connects TRBV12-3 or TRBV12-4 to TRBJ2-3; D gene uncertain. V lost 6 bases, J lost 6 bases, and 10 bases lay in between. This CDR3 has 12 residues. DNA of the CDR3: TGTGCCAGCAGGGTAGCTGGGGATACGCAGTATTTT. Protein product: CASRVAGDTQYF.

The J gene is TRBJ1-1, the V gene TRBV6-5, with a possible D match to TRBD1 (5 bases). CDR3 length: 14 residues. CDR1 is MNHEY, CDR2 SVGAGI, per germline. The ends were cut back, 5 bases at V and 2 bases at J, with 12 bases in the middle. CDR3 loop: CASSPRAINTEAFF. The CDR3, as DNA: TGTGCCAGCAGTCCCAGGGCCATTAACACTGAAGCTTTCTTT.

The genes are TRBV24-1 and TRBJ2-1; perhaps TRBD2 as D (6 bases). V shed 9 bases and J shed 3 bases, with 20 bases lying between them. This CDR3 region has 16 residues. Germline V gives CDR1 KGHDR, CDR2 SFDVKD. The CDR3 spells CATGYGGTGIYNEQFF. The DNA for the CDR3 is TGTGCCACCGGATACGGTGGGACTGGAATCTACAATGAGCAGTTCTTC.

The rearrangement joins TRBV7-7 to TRBJ2-2; D may be TRBD2 (5 bases). This CDR3 has 15 residues. Trimming shortened V by 3 bases and J by 6 bases, and 14 bases separated the two germline ends. The germline V gene encodes CDR1 SSHAT and CDR2 FNYEAQ (reference sequence). In DNA form, the CDR3 reads TGTGCCAGCAGCTTGAGGTCCGCGGGCGCCGGGGAGCTGTTTTTT. Translated: CASSLRSAGAGELFF.

V usage is TRBV19 and J usage is TRBJ1-2, with no clear D. Germline V gene data show CDR1 as LNHDA and CDR2 as SQIVND (reference sequence). This CDR3 spans 15 amino acids. The V gene lost 6 bases and the J gene lost 4 bases, with 18 bases spanning the gap. The CDR3 DNA sequence: TGTGCCAGTAGCCCAGCTAGCCGCTTGATCTATGGCTACACCTTC. Translation: CASSPASRLIYGYTF.

The chain is built from TRBV7-5 and TRBJ1-6; the table gives TRBD1 as D, unverified against the DNA. TRBV7-5 is a pseudogene. The CDR3 has 22 residues. The CDR3 nucleotides read TGTGTCAGAAGCTTAGTAGGACAACTTGCGCTCAACAGAAGCTCCTATAATTCACCCCTCCACTTT. This translates into CVRSLVGQLALNRSSYNSPLHF.

V is TRBV2 and J is TRBJ2-7; tentative D call: TRBD1 (5 bases). The CDR3 spans 14 residues. From germline, CDR1 is SNHLY and CDR2 FYNNEI. V was clipped by 4 bases and J by 0 bases, with 10 bases between them. CDR3 DNA: TGTGCCAGCAGTGCGGCCAGGGACTCCTACGAGCAGTACTTC. Protein: CASSAARDSYEQYF.

The chain recombines TRBV19 with TRBJ1-4; D gene unclear. Trimming cost V 5 bases and J 0 bases, with 7 bases left between them. This CDR3 has 14 residues. Looked up from germline, CDR1 is LNHDA and CDR2 is SQIVND (reference sequence). CDR3: CASSEEATNEKLFF. As DNA, the CDR3 is TGTGCCAGTAGTGAAGAGGCAACTAATGAAAAACTGTTTTTT.

This chain uses TRBV29-1 with TRBJ1-4, with TRBD1 identical over 8 bases. V was pared by 3 bases and J by 8 bases, with 11 bases of the junction left unmatched. Germline V CDR1 and CDR2: SQVTM, ANQGSEA. The CDR3 totals 15 residues. The CDR3 DNA reads as TGCAGCGTTGACCAGACAGGGGCCCAGGGGGAAAAACTGTTTTTT. Encoded protein: CSVDQTGAQGEKLFF.

The rearrangement links TRBV2 to TRBJ2-4; TRBD1 is a possible D gene (5 bases). The CDR3 is 17 amino acids. From germline, CDR1 is SNHLY and CDR2 FYNNEI. V was clipped by 8 bases and J by 3 bases, with 23 bases between them. CDR3 coding DNA: TGTGCCAGCTGGACCCCTCACCTGACAGTAGGCAAAAACATTCAGTACTTC. This encodes CASWTPHLTVGKNIQYF. Full variable domain (remainder filled in from reference TRBV2 and TRBJ2-4): EPEVTQTPSHQVTQMGQEVILRCVPISNHLYFYWYRQILGQKVEFLVSFYNNEISEKSEIFDDQFSVERPDGSNFTLKIRSTKLEDSAMYFCASWTPHLTVGKNIQYFGAGTRLSVL.

This chain joins TRBV6-5 and TRBJ2-1; 9 nucleotides align to TRBD1. Germline lookup yields CDR1 MNHEY and CDR2 SVGAGI. The CDR3 loop spans 15 amino acids. V lost 7 bases to trimming and J lost 5 bases; unmatched junction nucleotides: 9. CDR3 nucleotide sequence: TGTGCCAGCACCCCCGGGACAGGGCTCGACAATGAGCAGTTCTTC. Protein sequence: CASTPGTGLDNEQFF.

The chain employs TRBV4-2 and TRBJ1-1; D remains ambiguous. This CDR3 comprises 15 residues. In germline, CDR1 is LGHNA, CDR2 YNFKEQ. The germline V and J ends were trimmed by 0 bases and 3 bases, with 11 bases remaining between them. DNA of the CDR3: TGTGCCAGCAGCCAAGATTCGGTGTTTGACACTGAAGCTTTCTTT. This encodes CASSQDSVFDTEAFF.

This clone has a handful of counts. The chain couples TRBV3-1 (or the pseudogene TRBV3-2) to TRBJ1-1; D call uncertain. Trimming removed 3 bases from V and 8 bases from J, with 13 bases in between. The CDR3 consists of 13 residues. CDR1 LGHDT and CDR2 YNNKEL come from the germline V gene (reference sequence). The CDR3 nucleotides read TGTGCCAGCAGCCAGGGAGCGGCGCGCGAAGCTTTCTTT. Protein product: CASSQGAAREAFF.

The chain links TRBV21-1 to TRBJ1-1; the table's D call, TRBD1, has no DNA check behind it. TRBV21-1 is flagged as a pseudogene. This CDR3 spans 16 amino acids. The CDR3, as DNA: TGTGCCAGCAGCAAAGAAGTGGAGACAGGCAGGACTGAAGCTTTCTTT. It encodes CASSKEVETGRTEAFF.

CDR3 region: CASSERGTDTQYF. The CDR3 region has the DNA TGTGCCAGCAGTGAACGGGGTACAGATACGCAGTATTTT. V is TRBV6-4 and J is TRBJ2-3, with D possibly being TRBD2 (5 bases). Between the trimmed V and J ends, which lost 3 bases and 3 bases, there was a span of 7 bases. The CDR3 sequence is 13 residues long. The V gene's germline CDR1 is MRHNA and CDR2 SNTAGT.

A single count supports this clone. The rearrangement links TRBV19 to TRBJ2-7; 7 bases align to TRBD1. J lost 1 base, V lost 7 bases, and 10 bases had no gene match. The CDR3 contains 15 residues. The germline V gene has CDR1 LNHDA and CDR2 SQIVND (reference sequence). CDR3: CASTPPGQVSYEQYF. The CDR3 DNA follows: TGTGCCAGTACCCCCCCCGGACAGGTTTCCTACGAGCAGTACTTC.

This clone was seen once. The chain employs TRBV2 and TRBJ2-7; D unclear. The ends were cut back, 6 bases at V and 7 bases at J, with 22 bases in the middle. The germline gives CDR1 SNHLY, CDR2 FYNNEI. The CDR3 is made up of 15 amino acids. The CDR3 coding sequence is TGTGCCAGCAGCCTGTTACCCCCAGGCCCCGGTGAGCAGTACTTC. It encodes CASSLLPPGPGEQYF.

This clone was seen a single time. This chain uses TRBV5-1 with TRBJ1-1, with D perhaps matching TRBD1 (5 bases). V lost 1 base and J 2 bases, leaving 15 bases between the germline ends. Germline V gene data show CDR1 as SGHRS and CDR2 as YFSETQ. This CDR3 contains 16 residues. The chain's CDR3 is CASSLRGWGGNTEAFF. CDR3 sequence (DNA): TGCGCCAGCAGCTTGAGAGGTTGGGGGGGTAACACTGAAGCTTTCTTT.

V usage is TRBV5-8 and J usage is TRBJ1-6, with no clear D. There are 15 residues in the CDR3. V lost 0 bases to trimming and J lost 4 bases, with 8 bases between them. From germline, CDR1 is SGHTS and CDR2 YDEGEE. The CDR3 coding sequence is TGTGCCAGCAGCTTGGACGGTCATTATAATTCACCCCTCCACTTT. It encodes CASSLDGHYNSPLHF.

This clone is deemed medium-sized. V is TRBV27 and J is TRBJ2-3; D may be TRBD2 (6 bases). Germline V gene data show CDR1 as MNHEY and CDR2 as SMNVEV (reference sequence). The length of the CDR3 is 14 residues. Trimming removed 3 bases at V and 2 bases at J, with 9 bases between. CDR3 amino acids: CASSFRDSTDTQYF. The CDR3 bases are TGTGCCAGCAGTTTCAGGGACTCCACAGATACGCAGTATTTT.

The chain couples TRBV7-9 to TRBJ1-1, with D uncertain. The CDR3 contains 13 residues. Germline-derived CDR1 and CDR2 are SEHNR and FQNEAQ (reference sequence). V was trimmed by 5 bases and J by 0 bases, leaving 7 bases between them. DNA for the CDR3: TGTGCCAGCAGCCGACGGGTGAACACTGAAGCTTTCTTT. Translation gives CASSRRVNTEAFF.

The chain has TRBV27 and TRBJ1-6; D remains unclear. This CDR3 region has 13 residues. Germline CDR1 is MNHEY and CDR2 is SMNVEV (reference sequence). Trimming shortened V by 10 bases and J by 6 bases, and 13 bases separated the two germline ends. The CDR3 DNA follows: TGTGCCATCGGAGCCTTTATTAATTCACCCCTCCACTTT. Its protein is CAIGAFINSPLHF.

This rearrangement joins TRBV7-8 to TRBJ1-5; 7 nucleotides align to TRBD1. Per the germline V gene, CDR1 is SGHVS and CDR2 is FQNEAQ. The CDR3 is 15 amino acids. J was trimmed by 0 bases and V by 5 bases; bases with no gene match: 4. CDR3 sequence: CASSRTGNSNQPQHF. In nucleotides, the CDR3 is TGTGCCAGCAGCCGGACAGGAAATAGCAATCAGCCCCAGCATTTT. The full variable domain, with the rest looked up from reference TRBV7-8 and TRBJ1-5, is GAGVSQSPRYKVAKRGQDVALRCDPISGHVSLFWYQQALGQGPEFLTYFQNEAQLDKSGLPSDRFFAERPEGSVSTLKIQRTQQEDSAVYLCASSRTGNSNQPQHFGDGTRLSIL.

This chain uses TRBV6-4 with TRBJ2-1, with TRBD2 matching over 14 bases. From germline, CDR1 is MRHNA and CDR2 SNTAGT. Trimming took 3 bases from V and 10 from J; bases not matched to a gene: 14. This CDR3 is 18 amino acids long. The CDR3 spells CASSEGTSGGSLLWEQFF. CDR3 nucleotide sequence: TGTGCCAGCAGTGAAGGGACTAGCGGGGGTTCTTTGCTGTGGGAGCAGTTCTTC.

This clone has only a few counts. This sequence joins TRBV9 and TRBJ2-3, with TRBD2 identical over 8 bases. The CDR3 extends over 15 amino acids. Germline trimming cut 4 bases from V and 3 bases from J; bases unmatched to any gene: 7. Germline V gives CDR1 SGDLS, CDR2 YYNGEE. The CDR3 sequence is CASSLSGVSTDTQYF. The CDR3 coding sequence is TGTGCCAGCAGCCTTAGCGGGGTGTCTACAGATACGCAGTATTTT.

The chain joins TRBV19 to TRBJ2-3, with 12 bases that match TRBD1. CDR1 is LNHDA, CDR2 SQIVND, per germline (reference sequence). The CDR3 consists of 17 residues. After removal of 5 bases from V and 3 bases from J, the junction contained 9 bases not matched to a gene. The CDR3 is CASSLRGQGARTDTQYF. CDR3 coding DNA: TGTGCCAGTAGTCTGCGGGGACAGGGGGCGAGAACAGATACGCAGTATTTT.

A single count supports this clone. V and J are TRBV5-4 and TRBJ2-7, with 12 positions matching TRBD2. Per the germline V gene, CDR1 is SGHNT and CDR2 is YYREEE (reference sequence). Unmatched junction bases numbered 7, after V lost 5 bases and J lost 7 bases. The CDR3 covers 14 residues. The CDR3 loop reads CASRLAGGRQEQYF. The CDR3 region has the DNA TGTGCCAGCAGGCTAGCGGGGGGGCGTCAAGAGCAGTACTTC.

V gene TRBV5-4 combines with J gene TRBJ2-3, with 7 positions matching TRBD2. V lost 4 bases, J lost 5 bases, and 10 bases stayed unmatched. The CDR3 loop spans 15 amino acids. Per the germline V gene, CDR1 is SGHNT and CDR2 is YYREEE (reference sequence). CDR3 amino acids: CASSPWRGRRDTQYF. The CDR3 DNA reads as TGTGCCAGCAGCCCCTGGCGGGGGAGGAGAGATACGCAGTATTTT.

The rearrangement uses TRBV10-3 and TRBJ2-7, with D perhaps TRBD2 (6 bases). CDR3 size: 19 residues. The V end lost 4 bases, the J end lost 2 bases, and 27 bases lay between the germline ends. From germline, CDR1 is ENHRY and CDR2 SYGVKD. CDR3 sequence reads: CAISGNRRGIGSVTYEQYF. CDR3 DNA sequence: TGTGCCATCAGTGGGAATAGGCGCGGGATTGGGTCCGTTACCTACGAGCAGTACTTC.

The chain is built from TRBV5-1 and TRBJ2-1, with D possibly being TRBD2 (5 bases). The CDR3 is made up of 15 amino acids. The germline gives CDR1 SGHRS, CDR2 YFSETQ. Trimming stripped 2 bases from V and 7 bases from J, with 16 bases between. CDR3 protein: CASSFGLKDRNEQFF. CDR3 bases: TGCGCCAGCAGCTTCGGACTGAAGGACCGGAATGAGCAGTTCTTC.

V gene TRBV19 combines with J gene TRBJ2-2; 10 bases match TRBD1. V lost 5 bases and J lost 6; bases outside the gene matches: 6. Germline lookup yields CDR1 LNHDA and CDR2 SQIVND (reference sequence). The CDR3 has 15 amino acids. CDR3 in DNA: TGTGCCAGTAGTCCGTGGGGGACAGGGGCCGGGGAGCTGTTTTTT. Protein product: CASSPWGTGAGELFF.